These 8 T cell receptor beta chains were all obtained from the same sample, sequenced in a study of blood T cell repertoires in COVID-19. The protocol was immunoSEQ multiplex PCR, while the TCRdb copy is restricted to in-frame clones and leaves out a portion. The sample holds about 64,000 clones, under 80% seen once. The specimen sequenced was PBMCs or T cells enriched from blood (not recorded which). The receptors come from a woman in her sixties who had been exposed to COVID-19.

The rearrangement joins TRBV6-5 to TRBJ2-2; D gene uncertain. The CDR3 contains 12 residues. The germline CDR1 and CDR2 sequences are MNHEY and SVGAGI. With 6 bases removed from V and 5 bases from J, the gap between germline ends came to 7 bases. CDR3 sequence (DNA): TGTGCCAGCAGGACGGGTACCGGGGAGCTGTTTTTT. Translated: CASRTGTGELFF.

The chain couples TRBV7-8 to TRBJ2-2; maybe TRBD1 (5 bases). This CDR3 has 15 amino acids. Deletions cut 2 bases from V and 4 bases from J, with 11 bases between. Germline V gene data show CDR1 as SGHVS and CDR2 as FQNEAQ. CDR3 coding DNA: TGTGCCAGCAGCTTACGCAGGGATCGCACCGGGGAGCTGTTTTTT. Protein sequence: CASSLRRDRTGELFF.

The V gene is TRBV5-1, the J gene TRBJ2-2, with 9 bases aligning to TRBD1. Germline CDR1 is SGHRS and CDR2 is YFSETQ. The CDR3 contains 14 residues. With V trimmed by 4 bases and J by 5 bases, 3 bases remained unmatched. The CDR3: CASSAGQGTGELFF. The CDR3 DNA reads as TGCGCCAGCAGCGCGGGACAGGGAACCGGGGAGCTGTTTTTT. The full variable domain, in which reference TRBV5-1 and TRBJ2-2 provide the parts outside the CDR3, is KAGVTQTPRYLIKTRGQQVTLSCSPISGHRSVSWYQQTPGQGLQFLFEYFSETQRNKGNFPGRFSGRQFSNSRSEMNVSTLELGDSALYLCASSAGQGTGELFFGEGSRLTVL.

The rearrangement joins TRBV14 to TRBJ1-6; TRBD1 aligns across 7 bases. J was trimmed by 9 bases and V by 4 bases; bases with no gene match: 6. Germline V CDR1 and CDR2: SGHDN, FVKESK. The CDR3 is 14 amino acids. The CDR3, as DNA: TGTGCCAGCAGCCCGACAGGGCTGACTTCACCCCTCCACTTT. Translation gives CASSPTGLTSPLHF.

The rearrangement uses TRBV7-2 and TRBJ1-6; D gene ambiguous. The CDR3 runs 13 residues. V shed 2 bases and J shed 5 bases, with 4 bases lying between them. Germline CDR1 and CDR2: SGHTA and FQGNSA. The CDR3, as DNA: TGTGCCAGCAGCTTACAGAATAATTCACCCCTCCACTTT. Amino acids: CASSLQNNSPLHF.

This clone was picked up one time. The CDR3 reads CASSLEVRTGGSPLHF. The CDR3 DNA is TGTGCCAGCAGCTTAGAAGTGCGGACAGGGGGTTCACCCCTCCACTTT. This chain connects TRBV7-6 to TRBJ1-6; the match to TRBD1 covers 10 bases. The germline gives CDR1 SGHVS, CDR2 FNYEAQ. This CDR3 is 16 amino acids long. V lost 1 base and J lost 9; bases outside the gene matches: 6. The variable domain in full, completed from reference TRBV7-6 and TRBJ1-6, reads GAGVSQSPRYKVTKRGQDVALRCDPISGHVSLYWYRQALGQGPEFLTYFNYEAQQDKSGLPNDRFSAERPEGSISTLTIQRTEQRDSAMYRCASSLEVRTGGSPLHFGNGTRLTVT.

This sequence joins TRBV24-1 and TRBJ2-1; 8 nucleotides agree with TRBD2. V shed 6 bases and J 9 bases; nucleotides not matched to a gene: 12. The CDR3 extends over 15 amino acids. Germline values: CDR1 KGHDR, CDR2 SFDVKD. The CDR3 reads CATSRVGGAVGEQFF. The CDR3 nucleotides are TGTGCCACCAGTAGGGTCGGGGGGGCCGTTGGTGAGCAGTTCTTC.

V gene TRBV6-5 combines with J gene TRBJ2-3; TRBD2 matches 11 bases. V was clipped by 6 bases and J by 9 bases; unmatched bases: 11. Germline CDR1 and CDR2: MNHEY and SVGAGI. The CDR3 consists of 15 residues. CDR3 sequence (DNA): TGTGCCAGCAGGAACGGTCTAGCGGGAGGAAGGACGCAGTATTTT. It yields the protein CASRNGLAGGRTQYF.